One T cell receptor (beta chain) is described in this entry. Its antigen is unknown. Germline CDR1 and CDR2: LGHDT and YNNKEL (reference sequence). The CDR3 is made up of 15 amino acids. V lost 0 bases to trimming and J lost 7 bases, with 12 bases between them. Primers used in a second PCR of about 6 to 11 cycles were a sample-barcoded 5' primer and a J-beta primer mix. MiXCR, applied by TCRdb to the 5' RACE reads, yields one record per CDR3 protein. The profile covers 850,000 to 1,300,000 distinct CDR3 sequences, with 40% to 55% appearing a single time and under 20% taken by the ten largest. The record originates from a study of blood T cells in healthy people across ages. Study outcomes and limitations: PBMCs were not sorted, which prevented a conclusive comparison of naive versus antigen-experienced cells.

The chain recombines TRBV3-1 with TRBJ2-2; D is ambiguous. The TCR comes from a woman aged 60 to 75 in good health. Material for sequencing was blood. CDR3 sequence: CASSQEGKGNGELFF. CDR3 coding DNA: TGTGCCAGCAGCCAAGAAGGGAAGGGCAACGGGGAGCTGTTTTTT.